Each of the 25 T cell receptor beta chains below was sequenced from the same sample in a study of blood T cell repertoires in COVID-19. TCRdb's table, derived via immunoSEQ multiplex PCR, lists solely in-frame clones and lacks some. This sample has approximately 150,000 clones, with 83% found just once. The sample taken for sequencing was peripheral blood. The receptors shown here come from a woman of 80 years or more with acute or convalescent COVID-19.

V usage is TRBV6-4 and J usage is TRBJ1-2; D may be TRBD1 (6 bases). CDR3 length: 16 residues. The germline V gene has CDR1 MRHNA and CDR2 SNTAGT. Trimming stripped 3 bases from V and 5 bases from J, with 19 bases between. The CDR3 nucleotides are TGTGCCAGCAGTGATTCTGGCAGGGGAAAGAGGTATGGCTACACCTTC. This encodes CASSDSGRGKRYGYTF.

The chain recombines TRBV3-1 (or the pseudogene TRBV3-2) with TRBJ1-6; 9 nucleotides match TRBD1. CDR3 length equals 15 residues. The ends lost 2 bases at V and 5 bases at J; junction bases unmatched: 1. Germline CDR1 reads LGHDT; CDR2 reads YNNKEL (reference sequence). CDR3 DNA: TGTGCCAGCAGCCAATGGACAGGGGATAATTCACCCCTCCACTTT. Residues: CASSQWTGDNSPLHF.

The chain employs TRBV19 and TRBJ2-2, with 8 bases fitting TRBD1. After removal of 7 bases from V and 6 bases from J, the junction contained 7 bases not matched to a gene. CDR3 length: 14 residues. Looked up from germline, CDR1 is LNHDA and CDR2 is SQIVND (reference sequence). The CDR3 region has the DNA TGTGCCAGTAACCTGCAGGGGGCACCCGGGGAGCTGTTTTTT. Translating gives CASNLQGAPGELFF. The variable domain in full, with the rest retrieved from reference TRBV19 and TRBJ2-2, is DGGITQSPKYLFRKEGQNVTLSCEQNLNHDAMYWYRQDPGQGLRLIYYSQIVNDFQKGDIAEGYSVSREKKESFPLTVTSAQKNPTAFYLCASNLQGAPGELFFGEGSRLTVL.

The V and J genes are TRBV29-1 and TRBJ1-2; TRBD1 might be the D (6 bases). Germline V lookup: CDR1 SQVTM, CDR2 ANQGSEA. V lost 6 bases, J lost 8 bases, and 13 bases lay in between. The CDR3 covers 11 residues. The CDR3 sequence: CSVFRTDGYTF. CDR3 DNA: TGCAGCGTCTTTAGGACAGACGGCTACACCTTC.

The chain employs TRBV29-1 and TRBJ2-7; 10 nucleotides agree with TRBD1. V gave up 4 bases and J gave up 2 bases; unmatched junction bases: 8. The CDR3 sequence is 15 residues long. Germline V gene data show CDR1 as SQVTM and CDR2 as ANQGSEA. The CDR3 region is CSVGTPGQGTYEQYF. In nucleotides, the CDR3 is TGCAGCGTTGGCACTCCGGGACAGGGGACCTACGAGCAGTACTTC.

This clone is a singleton in its sample. The rearrangement joins TRBV7-6 to TRBJ2-1, with 10 bases lining up with TRBD2. CDR3 length equals 17 residues. V gave up 0 bases and J gave up 1 base; unmatched junction bases: 3. Germline V lookup: CDR1 SGHVS, CDR2 FNYEAQ. The CDR3 loop is CASSLARTSGSYNEQFF. CDR3 DNA sequence: TGTGCCAGCAGCTTAGCAAGGACTAGCGGTTCCTACAATGAGCAGTTCTTC.

This chain links TRBV11-3 with TRBJ2-1; 7 positions agree with TRBD2. The CDR3 loop spans 15 amino acids. From germline, CDR1 is SGHNT and CDR2 YENEEA. Losses at the gene ends were 5 bases for V and 4 bases for J; bases not matched to a gene: 8. CDR3 in amino acids: CASSPQRGGYNEQFF. As DNA, the CDR3 is TGTGCCAGCAGCCCCCAGCGGGGAGGTTACAATGAGCAGTTCTTC.

V and J are TRBV5-4 and TRBJ1-6, with 9 nucleotides matching TRBD1. CDR3 size: 16 residues. Looked up from germline, CDR1 is SGHNT and CDR2 is YYREEE (reference sequence). After removal of 4 bases from V and 10 bases from J, the junction contained 12 bases not matched to a gene. CDR3 region: CASSPNPGQGGSPLHF. CDR3 coding DNA: TGTGCCAGCAGCCCAAACCCGGGACAGGGCGGATCACCCCTCCACTTT.

J is TRBJ1-6 and V is TRBV10-2; D unresolved. Germline V gives CDR1 WSHSY, CDR2 SAAADI. The CDR3 totals 13 residues. The ends were cut back, 4 bases at V and 8 bases at J, with 9 bases in the middle. The CDR3 reads CASSASWDSPLHF. The CDR3 DNA reads as TGCGCCAGCAGTGCTAGTTGGGATTCACCCCTCCACTTT.

V gene TRBV19 combines with J gene TRBJ2-1, with 8 bases lining up with TRBD2. Per germline, CDR1 LNHDA and CDR2 SQIVND (reference sequence). Losses at the gene ends were 5 bases for V and 12 bases for J; bases not matched to a gene: 9. The CDR3 sequence is 13 residues long. The CDR3 DNA sequence: TGTGCCAGTAGTCACCCTAGCGGGTTTTTGCAGTTCTTC. This encodes CASSHPSGFLQFF.

This clone has just a few counts. The chain couples TRBV6-5 to TRBJ2-2, with D possibly TRBD1 on 5 matching bases. The V and J ends lost 5 bases and 4 bases respectively, with 11 bases between them. CDR1 is MNHEY and CDR2 is SVGAGI in the germline V gene. The CDR3 consists of 14 residues. The CDR3 DNA reads as TGTGCCAGCAGTCCCCAGGGTACCACCGGGGAGCTGTTTTTT. This sequence encodes CASSPQGTTGELFF.

This clone was recorded once. The gene calls are TRBV19 and TRBJ1-5; 7 bases are shared with TRBD1. This CDR3 has 16 residues. After removal of 4 bases from V and 0 bases from J, the junction contained 6 bases not matched to a gene. CDR1 and CDR2 from the germline V gene are LNHDA and SQIVND (reference sequence). CDR3: CASSRGTAYSNQPQHF. CDR3 DNA: TGTGCCAGTAGTAGAGGGACAGCGTATAGCAATCAGCCCCAGCATTTT. The full variable domain, completed using reference TRBV19 and TRBJ1-5, is DGGITQSPKYLFRKEGQNVTLSCEQNLNHDAMYWYRQDPGQGLRLIYYSQIVNDFQKGDIAEGYSVSREKKESFPLTVTSAQKNPTAFYLCASSRGTAYSNQPQHFGDGTRLSIL.

This clone has only a few counts. This chain joins TRBV9 and TRBJ2-5; a possible D gene is TRBD2 (6 bases). Germline CDR1 and CDR2: SGDLS and YYNGEE. The CDR3 contains 12 residues. The germline V and J ends were trimmed by 3 bases and 4 bases, with 7 bases remaining between them. The CDR3 reads CASSARGETQYF. The CDR3 coding sequence is TGTGCCAGCAGCGCGCGGGGAGAGACCCAGTACTTC.

The chain recombines TRBV13 with TRBJ1-1, with a weak D call TRBD1 (5 bases). The germline V gene encodes CDR1 PRHDT and CDR2 FYEKMQ (reference sequence). Trimming stripped 2 bases from V and 1 base from J, with 8 bases between. The CDR3 is made up of 14 amino acids. Here the CDR3 reads CASSLHTGNTEAFF. The CDR3 DNA follows: TGTGCCAGCAGCTTACACACAGGGAACACTGAAGCTTTCTTT.

The chain couples TRBV5-4 to TRBJ2-3, with D unresolved. V lost 2 bases and J 2 bases, leaving 3 bases between the germline ends. Germline CDR1 is SGHNT and CDR2 is YYREEE (reference sequence). The CDR3 consists of 12 residues. The CDR3 loop is CASSLATDTQYF. The CDR3 DNA is TGTGCCAGCAGCTTAGCCACAGATACGCAGTATTTT.

The chain uses TRBV6-2 or TRBV6-3 and TRBJ1-5, with D unclear. Germline V gene lookup returns CDR1 MNHEY and CDR2 SVGEGT. This CDR3 has 17 amino acids. The ends were cut back, 6 bases at V and 2 bases at J, with 20 bases in the middle. CDR3 sequence reads: CASSPGLLTGGNQPQHF. The CDR3 region has the DNA TGTGCCAGCAGCCCCGGTCTCCTCACGGGTGGCAATCAGCCCCAGCATTTT.

The chain is built from TRBV6-5 and TRBJ2-1; 9 nucleotides match TRBD1. There are 13 residues in the CDR3. Germline V gene lookup returns CDR1 MNHEY and CDR2 SVGAGI. J lost 11 bases, V lost 6 bases, and 8 bases had no gene match. The CDR3 reads CASSRQGQGKQFF. The CDR3 DNA follows: TGTGCCAGCAGCCGACAAGGACAGGGGAAGCAGTTCTTC.

This chain connects TRBV5-4 to TRBJ1-3; 7 bases map to TRBD1. The V gene's germline CDR1 is SGHNT and CDR2 YYREEE (reference sequence). Trimming at V came to 6 bases and at J to 4 bases, leaving 4 bases not matched to a gene. The CDR3 consists of 13 residues. The CDR3 region is CASTTDRGNTIYF. The CDR3 nucleotides read TGTGCCAGCACCACGGACAGGGGAAACACCATATATTTT.

V and J are TRBV5-6 and TRBJ1-2, with a weak D call TRBD1 (6 bases). The CDR3 spans 16 residues. Trimming took off 4 bases at V and 0 bases at J, with 16 bases between the two ends. The germline V gene has CDR1 SGHDT and CDR2 YYEEEE. The CDR3 sequence: CASSERTADTNYGYTF. Here the CDR3 DNA reads TGTGCCAGCAGCGAACGGACAGCAGATACTAACTATGGCTACACCTTC.

The V call is TRBV5-1, the J call TRBJ2-1, with D possibly matching TRBD2 (6 bases). The length of the CDR3 is 16 residues. V was trimmed by 0 bases and J by 5 bases, leaving 15 bases between them. Germline CDR1 SGHRS, CDR2 YFSETQ. CDR3: CASSLGVGGTHNEQFF. The CDR3 DNA is TGCGCCAGCAGCTTGGGGGTCGGGGGAACACACAATGAGCAGTTCTTC.

This rearrangement joins TRBV5-4 to TRBJ2-3; 8 nucleotides align to TRBD1. V was pared by 5 bases and J by 4 bases, with 6 bases of the junction left unmatched. The CDR3 covers 14 residues. CDR1 is SGHNT and CDR2 is YYREEE in the germline V gene (reference sequence). DNA of the CDR3: TGTGCCAGCAGATCCAACAGGGGGGCAGATACGCAGTATTTT. This encodes CASRSNRGADTQYF.

The chain has TRBV5-4 and TRBJ2-7, with TRBD2 identical over 10 bases. V shed 4 bases, J shed 2 bases, and the junction held 9 bases outside the gene matches. Germline V gives CDR1 SGHNT, CDR2 YYREEE (reference sequence). CDR3 length: 16 residues. The CDR3 here is CASSTPGLAITYEQYF. The DNA of the CDR3 is TGTGCCAGCAGCACCCCGGGACTAGCGATAACCTACGAGCAGTACTTC. Full variable domain (remainder filled in from reference TRBV5-4 and TRBJ2-7): ETGVTQSPTHLIKTRGQQVTLRCSSQSGHNTVSWYQQALGQGPQFIFQYYREEENGRGNFPPRFSGLQFPNYSSELNVNALELDDSALYLCASSTPGLAITYEQYFGPGTRLTVT.

V and J are TRBV19 and TRBJ2-3, with TRBD1 matching over 9 bases. V was pared by 6 bases and J by 3 bases, with 7 bases of the junction left unmatched. CDR3 length: 15 amino acids. CDR1 LNHDA and CDR2 SQIVND come from the germline V gene (reference sequence). The CDR3 here is CASRDRGASTDTQYF. The DNA of the CDR3 is TGTGCCAGTAGAGACAGGGGGGCTAGTACAGATACGCAGTATTTT.

The rearrangement joins TRBV30 to TRBJ2-1; 12 nucleotides agree with TRBD1. From germline, CDR1 is GTSNPN and CDR2 SVGIG (reference sequence). V was pared by 4 bases and J by 7 bases, with 5 bases of the junction left unmatched. The CDR3 has 14 amino acids. CDR3 amino acids: CAWKGTGGWNEQFF. CDR3 DNA: TGTGCCTGGAAGGGGACAGGGGGCTGGAATGAGCAGTTCTTC. Using reference TRBV30 and TRBJ2-1 for the parts outside the CDR3, the full variable domain is SQTIHQWPATLVQPVGSPLSLECTVEGTSNPNLYWYRQAAGRGLQLLFYSVGIGQISSEVPQNLSASRPQDRQFILSSKKLLLSDSGFYLCAWKGTGGWNEQFFGPGTRLTVL.

The table lists this clone with a few counts. This chain connects TRBV6-6 to TRBJ2-7, with 13 bases that match TRBD2. The CDR3 contains 14 residues. Losses at the gene ends were 8 bases for V and 4 bases for J; bases not matched to a gene: 5. Germline-derived CDR1 and CDR2 are MNHNY and SVGAGI (reference sequence). CDR3 in amino acids: CASQGTSGNYEQYF. DNA for the CDR3: TGTGCCAGCCAGGGGACTAGCGGGAATTACGAGCAGTACTTC.